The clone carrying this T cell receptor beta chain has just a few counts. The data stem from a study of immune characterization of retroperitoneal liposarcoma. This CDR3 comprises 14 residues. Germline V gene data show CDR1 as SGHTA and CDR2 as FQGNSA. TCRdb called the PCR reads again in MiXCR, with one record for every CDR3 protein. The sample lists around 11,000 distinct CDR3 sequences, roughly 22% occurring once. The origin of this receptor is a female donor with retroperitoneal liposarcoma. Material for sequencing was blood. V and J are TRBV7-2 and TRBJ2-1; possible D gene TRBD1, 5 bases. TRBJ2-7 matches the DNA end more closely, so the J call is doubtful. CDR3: CASSQGARSYEQYF. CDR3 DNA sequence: TGTGCCAGCAGCCAAGGGGCTAGATCCTACGAGCAGTACTTC.